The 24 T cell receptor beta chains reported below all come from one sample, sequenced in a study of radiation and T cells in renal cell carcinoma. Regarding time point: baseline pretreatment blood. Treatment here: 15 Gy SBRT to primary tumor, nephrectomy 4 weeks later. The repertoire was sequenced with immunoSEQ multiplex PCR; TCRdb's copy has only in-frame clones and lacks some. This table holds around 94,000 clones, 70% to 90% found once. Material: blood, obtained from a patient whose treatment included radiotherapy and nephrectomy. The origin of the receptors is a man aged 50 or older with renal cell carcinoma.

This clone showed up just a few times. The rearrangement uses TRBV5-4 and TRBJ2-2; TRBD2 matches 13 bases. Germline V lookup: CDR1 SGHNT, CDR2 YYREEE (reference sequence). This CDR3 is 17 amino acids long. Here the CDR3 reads CAGSRDGTSGATGELFF. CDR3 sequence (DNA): TGTGCGGGCAGCCGGGACGGGACTAGCGGGGCGACCGGGGAGCTGTTTTTT. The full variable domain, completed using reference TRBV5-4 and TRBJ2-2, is ETGVTQSPTHLIKTRGQQVTLRCSSQSGHNTVSWYQQALGQGPQFIFQYYREEENGRGNFPPRFSGLQFPNYSSELNVNALELDDSALYLCAGSRDGTSGATGELFFGEGSRLTVL.

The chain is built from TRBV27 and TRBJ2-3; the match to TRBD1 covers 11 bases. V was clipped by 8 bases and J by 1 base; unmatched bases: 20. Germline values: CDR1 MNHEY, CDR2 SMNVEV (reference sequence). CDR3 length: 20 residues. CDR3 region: CASRNVMGQGGVFGTDTQYF. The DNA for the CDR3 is TGTGCCAGCCGGAATGTGATGGGACAGGGGGGTGTGTTCGGCACAGATACGCAGTATTTT.

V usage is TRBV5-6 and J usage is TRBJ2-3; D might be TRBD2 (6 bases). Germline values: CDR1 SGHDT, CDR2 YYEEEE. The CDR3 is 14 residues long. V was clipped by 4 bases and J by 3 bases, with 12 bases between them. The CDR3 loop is CASSQLSGTDTQYF. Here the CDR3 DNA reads TGTGCCAGCAGCCAACTTAGCGGAACAGATACGCAGTATTTT.

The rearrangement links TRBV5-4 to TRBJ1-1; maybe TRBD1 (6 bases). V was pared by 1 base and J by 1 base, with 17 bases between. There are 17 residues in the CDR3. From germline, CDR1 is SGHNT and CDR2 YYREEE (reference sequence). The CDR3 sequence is CASSLWGGTGPNTEAFF. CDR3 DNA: TGTGCCAGCAGCTTGTGGGGGGGCACAGGACCGAACACTGAAGCTTTCTTT.

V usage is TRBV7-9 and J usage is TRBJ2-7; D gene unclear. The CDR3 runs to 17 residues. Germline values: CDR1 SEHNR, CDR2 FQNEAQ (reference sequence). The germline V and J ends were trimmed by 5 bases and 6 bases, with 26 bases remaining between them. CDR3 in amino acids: CASSLKKTGPPESEQYF. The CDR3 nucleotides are TGTGCCAGCAGCCTAAAGAAGACCGGGCCACCTGAGTCCGAGCAGTACTTC.

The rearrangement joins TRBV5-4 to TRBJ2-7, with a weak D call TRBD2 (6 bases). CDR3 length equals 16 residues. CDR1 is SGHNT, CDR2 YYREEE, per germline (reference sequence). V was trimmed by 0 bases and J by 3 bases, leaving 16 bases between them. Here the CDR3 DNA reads TGTGCCAGCAGCTTGGATGCGGGGTTGGGGGTCTACGAGCAGTACTTC. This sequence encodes CASSLDAGLGVYEQYF.

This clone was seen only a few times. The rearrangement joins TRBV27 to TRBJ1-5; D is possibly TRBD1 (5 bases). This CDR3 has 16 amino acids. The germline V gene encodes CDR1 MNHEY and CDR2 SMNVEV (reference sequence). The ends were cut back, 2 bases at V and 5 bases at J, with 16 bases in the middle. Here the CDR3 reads CASSLSGQGRHQPQHF. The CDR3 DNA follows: TGTGCCAGCAGTTTAAGCGGCCAGGGTCGGCATCAGCCCCAGCATTTT.

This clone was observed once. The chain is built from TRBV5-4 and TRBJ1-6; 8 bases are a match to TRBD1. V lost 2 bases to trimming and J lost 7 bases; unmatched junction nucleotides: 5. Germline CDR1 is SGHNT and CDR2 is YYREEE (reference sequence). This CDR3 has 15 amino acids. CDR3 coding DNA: TGTGCCAGCAGCTTCGCGGGGACAGGCAATTCACCCCTCCACTTT. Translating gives CASSFAGTGNSPLHF. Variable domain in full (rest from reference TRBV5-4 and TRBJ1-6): ETGVTQSPTHLIKTRGQQVTLRCSSQSGHNTVSWYQQALGQGPQFIFQYYREEENGRGNFPPRFSGLQFPNYSSELNVNALELDDSALYLCASSFAGTGNSPLHFGNGTRLTVT.

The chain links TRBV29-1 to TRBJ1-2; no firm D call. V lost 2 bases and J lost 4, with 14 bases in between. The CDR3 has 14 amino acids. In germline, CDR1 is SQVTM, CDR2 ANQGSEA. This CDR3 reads CSVESRRYPYGYTF. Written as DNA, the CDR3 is TGCAGCGTTGAATCCCGAAGGTATCCCTATGGCTACACCTTC. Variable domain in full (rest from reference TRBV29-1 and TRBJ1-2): SAVISQKPSRDICQRGTSLTIQCQVDSQVTMMFWYRQQPGQSLTLIATANQGSEATYESGFVIDKFPISRPNLTFSTLTVSNMSPEDSSIYLCSVESRRYPYGYTFGSGTRLTVV.

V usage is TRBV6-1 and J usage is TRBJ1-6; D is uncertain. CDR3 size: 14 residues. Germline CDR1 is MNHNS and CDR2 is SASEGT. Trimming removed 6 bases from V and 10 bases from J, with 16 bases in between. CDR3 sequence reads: CASSLKTPGSPLHF. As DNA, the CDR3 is TGTGCCAGCAGCCTAAAAACTCCGGGATCACCCCTCCACTTT.

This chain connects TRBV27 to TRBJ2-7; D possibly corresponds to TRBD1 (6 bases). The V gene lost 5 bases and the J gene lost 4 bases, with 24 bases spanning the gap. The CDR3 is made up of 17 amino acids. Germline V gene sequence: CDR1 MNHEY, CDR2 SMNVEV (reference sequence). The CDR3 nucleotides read TGTGCCAGCAGTCAATCCCCTCAACAGGGAAGGCCTTACGAGCAGTACTTC. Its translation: CASSQSPQQGRPYEQYF.

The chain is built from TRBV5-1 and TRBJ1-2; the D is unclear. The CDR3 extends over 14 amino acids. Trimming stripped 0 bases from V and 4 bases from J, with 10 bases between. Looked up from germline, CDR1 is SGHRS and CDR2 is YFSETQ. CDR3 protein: CASSLGQPTYGYTF. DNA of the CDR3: TGCGCCAGCAGCTTGGGTCAACCGACCTATGGCTACACCTTC.

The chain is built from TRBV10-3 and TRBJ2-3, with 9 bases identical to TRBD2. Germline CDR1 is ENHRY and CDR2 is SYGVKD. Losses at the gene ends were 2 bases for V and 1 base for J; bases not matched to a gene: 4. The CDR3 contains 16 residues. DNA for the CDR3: TGTGCCATCAGTGAGGGGGCTAGCGGGGGCACAGATACGCAGTATTTT. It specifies CAISEGASGGTDTQYF.

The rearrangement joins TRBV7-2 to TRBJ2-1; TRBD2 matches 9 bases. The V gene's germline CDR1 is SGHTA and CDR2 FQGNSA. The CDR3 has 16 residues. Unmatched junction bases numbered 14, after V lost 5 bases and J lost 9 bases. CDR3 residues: CASSLGLAGAQGEQFF. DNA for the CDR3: TGTGCCAGCAGCCTGGGCTTAGCGGGGGCCCAGGGTGAGCAGTTCTTC.

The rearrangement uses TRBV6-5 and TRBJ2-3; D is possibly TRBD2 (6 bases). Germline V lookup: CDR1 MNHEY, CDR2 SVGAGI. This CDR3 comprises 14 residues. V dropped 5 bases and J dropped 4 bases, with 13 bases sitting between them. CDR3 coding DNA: TGTGCCAGCAGTGATTTAGCGGCCCCAGATACGCAGTATTTT. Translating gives CASSDLAAPDTQYF.

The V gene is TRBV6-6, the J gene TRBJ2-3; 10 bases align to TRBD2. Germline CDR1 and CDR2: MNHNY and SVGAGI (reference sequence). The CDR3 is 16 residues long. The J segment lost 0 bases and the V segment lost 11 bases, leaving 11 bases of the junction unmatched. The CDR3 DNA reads TGTGCCGCTCGGGCTAGCGGGGGCCCGAGCACAGATACGCAGTATTTT. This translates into CAARASGGPSTDTQYF.

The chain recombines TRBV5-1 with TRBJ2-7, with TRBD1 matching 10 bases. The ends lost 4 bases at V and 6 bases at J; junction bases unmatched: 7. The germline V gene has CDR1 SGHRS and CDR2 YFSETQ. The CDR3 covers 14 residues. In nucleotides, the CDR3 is TGCGCCAGCAGCACCCGGGACAGGGGATCCGAGCAGTACTTC. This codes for CASSTRDRGSEQYF.

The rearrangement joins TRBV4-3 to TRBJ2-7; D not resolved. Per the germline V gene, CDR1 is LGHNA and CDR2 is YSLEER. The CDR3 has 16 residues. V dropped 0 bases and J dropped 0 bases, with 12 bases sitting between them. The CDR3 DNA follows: TGCGCCAGCAGCCAAGAATCGGTTGTGCTCTCCTACGAGCAGTACTTC. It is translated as CASSQESVVLSYEQYF.

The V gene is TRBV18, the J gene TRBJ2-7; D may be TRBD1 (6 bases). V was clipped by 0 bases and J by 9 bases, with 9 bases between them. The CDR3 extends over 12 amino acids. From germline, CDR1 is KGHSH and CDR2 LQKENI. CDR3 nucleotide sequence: TGTGCCAGCTCACCACCGCAGGGGCCGCAGTACTTC. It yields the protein CASSPPQGPQYF.

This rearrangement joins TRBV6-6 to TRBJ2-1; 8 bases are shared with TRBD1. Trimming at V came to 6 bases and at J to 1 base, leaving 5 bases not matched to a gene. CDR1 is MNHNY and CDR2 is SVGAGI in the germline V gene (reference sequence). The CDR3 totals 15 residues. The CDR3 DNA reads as TGTGCCAGCAGCCCACAGGGGGTGTCCTACAATGAGCAGTTCTTC. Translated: CASSPQGVSYNEQFF.

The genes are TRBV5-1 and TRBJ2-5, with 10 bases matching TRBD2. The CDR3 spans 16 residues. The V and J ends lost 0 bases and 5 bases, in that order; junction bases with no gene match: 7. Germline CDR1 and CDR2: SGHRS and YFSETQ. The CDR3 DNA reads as TGCGCCAGCAGCTTGGCACTAGCGGGGAGCCACGAGACCCAGTACTTC. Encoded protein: CASSLALAGSHETQYF.

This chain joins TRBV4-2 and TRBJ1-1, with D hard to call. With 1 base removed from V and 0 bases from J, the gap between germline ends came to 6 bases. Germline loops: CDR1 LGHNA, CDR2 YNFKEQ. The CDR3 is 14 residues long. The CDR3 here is CASSQATLNTEAFF. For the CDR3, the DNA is TGTGCCAGCAGCCAAGCGACACTGAACACTGAAGCTTTCTTT.

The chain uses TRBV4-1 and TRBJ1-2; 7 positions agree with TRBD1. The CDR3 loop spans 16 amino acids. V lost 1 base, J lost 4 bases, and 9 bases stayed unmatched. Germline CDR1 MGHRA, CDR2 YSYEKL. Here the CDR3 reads CASSQGRAGGFYGYTF. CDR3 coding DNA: TGCGCCAGCAGCCAAGGACGAGCAGGGGGGTTCTATGGCTACACCTTC.

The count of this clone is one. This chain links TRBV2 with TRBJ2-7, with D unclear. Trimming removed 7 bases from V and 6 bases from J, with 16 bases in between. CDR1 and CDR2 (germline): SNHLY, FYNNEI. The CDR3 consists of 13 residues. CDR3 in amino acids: CASKRLVSTEQYF. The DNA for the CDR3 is TGTGCCAGCAAAAGGCTAGTGTCGACCGAGCAGTACTTC.